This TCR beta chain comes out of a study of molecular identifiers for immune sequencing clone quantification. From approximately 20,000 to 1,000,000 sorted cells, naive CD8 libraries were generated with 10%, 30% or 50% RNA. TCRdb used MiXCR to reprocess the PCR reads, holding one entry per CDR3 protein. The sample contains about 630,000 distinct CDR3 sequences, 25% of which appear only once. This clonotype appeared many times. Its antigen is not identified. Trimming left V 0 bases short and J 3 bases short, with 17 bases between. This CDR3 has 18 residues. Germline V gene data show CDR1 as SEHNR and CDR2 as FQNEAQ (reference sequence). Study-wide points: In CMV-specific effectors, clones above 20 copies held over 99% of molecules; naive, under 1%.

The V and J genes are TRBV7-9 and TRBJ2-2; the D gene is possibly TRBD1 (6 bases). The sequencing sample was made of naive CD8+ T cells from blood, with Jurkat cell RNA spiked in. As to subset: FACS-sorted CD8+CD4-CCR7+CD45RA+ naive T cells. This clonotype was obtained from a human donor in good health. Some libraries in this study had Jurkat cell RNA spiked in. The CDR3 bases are TGTGCCAGCAGCTTAGCAGCCCCGGGACCAGGGGACACCGGGGAGCTGTTTTTT. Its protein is CASSLAAPGPGDTGELFF.